This T cell receptor beta chain was recorded in a study of T cell clusters in autoimmune cytopenias (dated by TCRdb to between 2017 and 2020). A note on the overall study: Per sample, TRB sequencing gave a median depth of around 55,000 reads and a median of 2,350 distinct TRB clonotypes. TRB and IGH repertoires from peripheral blood were sequenced in autoimmune cytopenia patients at active disease and during treatment follow-up, with healthy, CLL and autoimmune hepatitis controls included alongside. The study was designed to test whether a disease-specific immune repertoire signature usable as a blood-based biomarker is carried by autoimmune cytopenia patients. The investigation overall reported the following: TRB repertoire shifts, with less even repertoires observed in secondary cytopenia and CLL, were mostly attributed to lymphoma bias rather than autoimmunity. Compared with active autoimmune hepatitis patients, healthy donors had almost three times as many exclusive TRB clusters, a finding consistent with an autoimmunity-wide signature. The cluster-lack signature was not seen for secondary cytopenia versus CLL, apparently masked by the dominant lymphoma-associated repertoire. The T cell clusters were defined only in silico, and the functional role of the clusters was left to be validated experimentally. GLIPH results suggested that primary autoimmune cytopenia patients were missing physiological T cell clusters, with under 55 clusters found only in healthy donors compared with fewer than 20 found only in patients.

Each sample's TRB amplification started from roughly 260 ng of peripheral blood genomic DNA, which corresponds to 35,000 to 40,000 genome equivalents. TRB rearrangements were amplified by multiplex PCR using a touch-down protocol with TRB-A and TRB-B primer pools mixed in one tube. Illumina adapters and sample indices were added to the amplicons through two consecutive PCR reactions performed with Phusion HS II polymerase. The amplicons were gel-purified using the NucleoSpin Gel and PCR Clean-up kit, after which quantification was performed by Qubit and quality was checked on an Agilent 2100 Bioanalyzer. Sequencing of the libraries was performed on an Illumina MiSeq with 600-cycle, single-indexed, paired-end runs. The original methods were these. MiXCR version 2.1.12 with the default MiXCR reference library was used to align and assemble TRB reads. Each unique CDR3 nucleotide sequence defined a clone, and only productive sequences with at least two reads were analysed. To assess repertoire diversity, an R script computed alpha-parameterized diversity profiles (alpha 0 to 5), which included the Shannon (alpha 1) and Simpson (alpha 2) indices. The tcR package was used to compute combinatorial TRB VJ usage, which was then compared between cohorts by principal component analysis with ade4. GLIPH was used to cluster TCRbeta CDR3s in pairs of cohorts matched for age and read depth, and a Wilcoxon test was used to compare cluster frequencies. TCRdb reprocessed the public reads and reports one entry per CDR3 protein sequence, without DNA. The V and J calls reflect TCRdb's pipeline rather than the authors' work. The table for this sample shows some 2,500 distinct CDR3 sequences. Jointly, the top ten make up about 61% of the sample.

From the cysteine up to the phenylalanine, the CDR3 has a length of 14 residues. No DNA is listed. In the germline V gene (reference sequence), CDR1 corresponds to LNHDA and CDR2 to SQIVND. Going by frequency alone, this clonotype is medium-sized (0.01 to 0.1%); a count is unavailable. Its antigen specificity is not known. The chain is assembled from TRBV19 and TRBJ2-3; the TRBD1 assignment by TCRdb is unverifiable without DNA. Sequenced sample: peripheral blood. The receptor was isolated from a human donor with an autoimmune cytopenia or autoimmune hepatitis (not recorded which). The CDR3 sequence is CASRTGASTDTQYF.